The 14 T cell receptor beta chains below were found in one sample sequenced in a study of blood T cell repertoires in COVID-19. Some clones are missing from TCRdb's copy, which holds only in-frame ones; the method was immunoSEQ multiplex PCR. The table lists under 250,000 clones, roughly 89% of them singletons. Material for sequencing was PBMCs or T cells enriched from blood (not recorded which). The receptor set was obtained from a woman in her 30s with acute COVID-19.

V and J are TRBV6-2 or TRBV6-3 and TRBJ2-2, with D tentatively TRBD1 (5 bases). Trimming shortened V by 5 bases and J by 5 bases, and 15 bases separated the two germline ends. From germline, CDR1 is MNHEY and CDR2 SVGEGT. CDR3 length: 15 residues. The CDR3 coding sequence is TGTGCCAGCAGTCCAGGGCCCAGTATTACCGGGGAGCTGTTTTTT. As protein: CASSPGPSITGELFF.

J is TRBJ1-5 and V is TRBV15, with 7 positions matching TRBD1. Germline CDR1 and CDR2: LNHNV and YYDKDF (reference sequence). The V segment lost 1 base and the J segment 5 bases; nucleotides outside the gene matches: 8. The CDR3 length is 16 residues. CDR3 loop: CATSRAPGTGDQPQHF. The DNA for the CDR3 is TGTGCCACCAGCAGAGCCCCAGGAACAGGGGATCAGCCCCAGCATTTT. Full variable domain (missing parts from reference TRBV15 and TRBJ1-5): DAMVIQNPRYQVTQFGKPVTLSCSQTLNHNVMYWYQQKSSQAPKLLFHYYDKDFNNEADTPDNFQSRRPNTSFCFLDIRSPGLGDTAMYLCATSRAPGTGDQPQHFGDGTRLSIL.

This clone appeared a single time. The genes are TRBV5-6 and TRBJ1-2; D remains ambiguous. Germline V gene lookup returns CDR1 SGHDT and CDR2 YYEEEE. This CDR3 region has 13 residues. The ends were cut back, 1 base at V and 2 bases at J, with 6 bases in the middle. The CDR3 DNA reads as TGTGCCAGCAGCTTGATCGGGAACTATGGCTACACCTTC. Translating it yields CASSLIGNYGYTF.

The genes are TRBV7-8 and TRBJ1-3; TRBD1 is a possible D gene (6 bases). The CDR3 has 17 amino acids. Germline loops: CDR1 SGHVS, CDR2 FQNEAQ. The germline V and J ends were trimmed by 5 bases and 0 bases, with 17 bases remaining between them. The CDR3 sequence is CASSVHREGLSGNTIYF. CDR3 in DNA: TGTGCCAGCAGCGTACACAGGGAAGGCCTCTCTGGAAACACCATATATTTT.

This chain connects TRBV4-3 to TRBJ1-1; TRBD1 aligns across 7 bases. V lost 0 bases, J lost 2 bases, and 9 bases stayed unmatched. CDR3 length: 17 residues. Per the germline V gene, CDR1 is LGHNA and CDR2 is YSLEER. The CDR3 bases are TGCGCCAGCAGCCAAGATCTGGGACAGACCTTTAACACTGAAGCTTTCTTT. Translating gives CASSQDLGQTFNTEAFF.

CDR3 nucleotide sequence: TGTGCCAGCAGCGCTGACAGGGGATATCAGCCCCAGCATTTT. Translating it yields CASSADRGYQPQHF. The rearrangement joins TRBV5-8 to TRBJ1-5; 8 positions match TRBD1. CDR3 length: 14 amino acids. Trimming took 4 bases from V and 5 from J; bases not matched to a gene: 5. Germline V gene sequence: CDR1 SGHTS, CDR2 YDEGEE.

CDR3: CASSQLAGDTGELFF. The CDR3 bases are TGTGCCAGCAGCCAACTAGCGGGGGACACCGGGGAGCTGTTTTTT. The V call is TRBV3-1 (or the pseudogene TRBV3-2), the J call TRBJ2-2, with 10 bases fitting TRBD2. CDR3 length: 15 amino acids. Trimming took 2 bases from V and 3 from J; bases not matched to a gene: 0. Germline CDR1 LGHDT, CDR2 YNNKEL (reference sequence).

This chain connects TRBV10-2 to TRBJ1-2; 7 positions match TRBD1. The V segment lost 3 bases and the J segment 2 bases; nucleotides outside the gene matches: 9. CDR3 length: 16 amino acids. Per the germline V gene, CDR1 is WSHSY and CDR2 is SAAADI. CDR3 in amino acids: CASSDLDRDSNYGYTF. In nucleotides, the CDR3 is TGCGCCAGCAGTGACCTAGATCGGGACAGCAACTATGGCTACACCTTC.

This clone was observed a single time. The chain carries TRBV5-5 and TRBJ1-1; possibly TRBD1 for D (6 bases). V lost 0 bases and J lost 0, with 9 bases in between. The germline gives CDR1 SGHKS, CDR2 YYEKEE (reference sequence). CDR3 length: 15 residues. The CDR3 loop reads CASSLEGQLNTEAFF. CDR3 coding DNA: TGTGCCAGCAGCTTGGAGGGACAATTGAACACTGAAGCTTTCTTT. Combining the CDR3 with reference TRBV5-5 and TRBJ1-1 gives the whole variable domain DAGVTQSPTHLIKTRGQQVTLRCSPISGHKSVSWYQQVLGQGPQFIFQYYEKEERGRGNFPDRFSARQFPNYSSELNVNALLLGDSALYLCASSLEGQLNTEAFFGQGTRLTVV.

V gene TRBV29-1 combines with J gene TRBJ1-2, with a tentative D call TRBD1 (5 bases). The CDR3 has 16 amino acids. Trimming left V 4 bases short and J 0 bases short, with 18 bases between. Germline values: CDR1 SQVTM, CDR2 ANQGSEA. The CDR3: CSVAPQRGSSNYGYTF. DNA for the CDR3: TGCAGCGTTGCGCCGCAGCGGGGGTCCTCTAACTATGGCTACACCTTC. Supplemented by reference TRBV29-1 and TRBJ1-2, the full variable domain reads SAVISQKPSRDICQRGTSLTIQCQVDSQVTMMFWYRQQPGQSLTLIATANQGSEATYESGFVIDKFPISRPNLTFSTLTVSNMSPEDSSIYLCSVAPQRGSSNYGYTFGSGTRLTVV.

In its sample, this clone was seen a few times. The V gene is TRBV20-1, the J gene TRBJ2-1, with a possible D match to TRBD1 (5 bases). Germline CDR1 DFQATT, CDR2 SNEGSKA (reference sequence). The length of the CDR3 is 11 residues. CDR3 nucleotide sequence: TGCAGCCCTGGTGGGGCCCATGAGCAGTTCTTC. Translating it yields CSPGGAHEQFF.

The chain has TRBV6-5 and TRBJ1-1, with unresolved D. Germline lookup yields CDR1 MNHEY and CDR2 SVGAGI. The CDR3 is 12 residues long. The V and J ends lost 6 bases and 0 bases respectively, with 5 bases between them. As DNA, the CDR3 is TGTGCCAGCAGGGCGGTGAACACTGAAGCTTTCTTT. Amino acid sequence: CASRAVNTEAFF.

The chain links TRBV10-1 to TRBJ1-6; D not resolved. Trimming removed 5 bases from V and 14 bases from J, with 22 bases in between. This CDR3 region has 15 residues. Germline CDR1 is WNHNN and CDR2 is SYGVQD (reference sequence). The CDR3 DNA is TGCGCCAGCAGTCCGGGTCTAGAACCCCATTCGGCCCTCCACTTT. Its translation: CASSPGLEPHSALHF.

The chain uses TRBV4-2 and TRBJ1-5, with D possibly being TRBD1 (5 bases). The V gene's germline CDR1 is LGHNA and CDR2 YNFKEQ. The length of the CDR3 is 16 residues. Deletions cut 1 base from V and 4 bases from J, with 14 bases between. CDR3 in amino acids: CASSQGGHRENQPQHF. As DNA, the CDR3 is TGTGCCAGCAGCCAAGGAGGACACCGTGAGAATCAGCCCCAGCATTTT.